This T cell receptor (beta chain) was documented in a study of regulatory T cells in long-lasting Graves disease. For the study at large: Those with persistent Graves' disease had received antithyroid drugs for over 5 years with positive TSH receptor antibodies. General study findings and limits: Segments TRBV28, TRBJ1-2 and TRBJ2-5 showed preferential usage in persistent disease. Newly diagnosed Graves' patients exceeded persistent ones in TCR diversity.

Construction of the TCR beta libraries employed iRepertoire HTBI primers in conjunction with Arm-PCR of CDR3 regions. MiXCR, applied by TCRdb to the multiplex PCR reads, yields one record per CDR3 protein. The sample has 400,000 to 500,000 distinct CDR3 sequences; roughly a fifth are singletons. The V gene lost 2 bases and the J gene lost 8 bases, with 12 bases spanning the gap. Germline CDR1 is ENHRY and CDR2 is SYGVKD. There are 13 residues in the CDR3. A note on this clonotype: As yet, its antigen is unknown.

Time point described: persistent/refractory GD, antithyroid drugs over 5 years with positive TRAb. Preparation of the TCR library used RNA extracted from PBMCs. The sequencing used peripheral blood mononuclear cells (PBMCs), collected when the disease was refractory, from a patient treated with antithyroid drugs. The origin of this receptor is a female donor with Graves disease. This chain joins TRBV10-3 and TRBJ1-1; D is ambiguous. This CDR3 is CAISEDGLGEAFF. The CDR3 DNA reads TGTGCCATCAGTGAGGATGGTTTAGGAGAAGCTTTCTTT.